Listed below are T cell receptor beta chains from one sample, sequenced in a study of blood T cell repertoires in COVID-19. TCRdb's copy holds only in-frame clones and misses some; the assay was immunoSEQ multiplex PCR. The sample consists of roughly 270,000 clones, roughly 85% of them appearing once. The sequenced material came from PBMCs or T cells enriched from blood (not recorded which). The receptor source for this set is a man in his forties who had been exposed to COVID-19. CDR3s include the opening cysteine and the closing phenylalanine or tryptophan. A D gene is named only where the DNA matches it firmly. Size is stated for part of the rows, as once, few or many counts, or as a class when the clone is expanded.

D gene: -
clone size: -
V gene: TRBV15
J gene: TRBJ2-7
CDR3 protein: CATSREPGHEQYF
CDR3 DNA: TGTGCCACCAGCAGAGAGCCAGGGCACGAGCAGTACTTC

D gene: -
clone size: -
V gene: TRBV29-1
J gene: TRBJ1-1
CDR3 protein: CSVDSWGVPEAFF
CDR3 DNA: TGCAGCGTTGATTCCTGGGGAGTTCCTGAAGCTTTCTTT

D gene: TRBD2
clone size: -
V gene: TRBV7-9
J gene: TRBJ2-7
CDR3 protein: CASSLGLAGAPEQYF
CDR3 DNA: TGTGCCAGCAGCTTAGGACTAGCGGGAGCCCCCGAGCAGTACTTC

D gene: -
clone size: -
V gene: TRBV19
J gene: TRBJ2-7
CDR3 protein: CASSFTRLVWGSYEQYF
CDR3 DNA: TGTGCCAGTAGTTTCACGCGACTAGTTTGGGGCTCCTACGAGCAGTACTTC

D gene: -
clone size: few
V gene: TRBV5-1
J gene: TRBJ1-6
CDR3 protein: CASSFSQGNSPLHF
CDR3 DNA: TGCGCCAGCAGCTTTTCACAGGGTAATTCACCCCTCCACTTT

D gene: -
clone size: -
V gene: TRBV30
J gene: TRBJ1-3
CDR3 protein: CAWSVQGGSGNTIYF
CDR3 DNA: TGTGCCTGGAGTGTACAAGGAGGCTCGGGAAACACCATATATTTT

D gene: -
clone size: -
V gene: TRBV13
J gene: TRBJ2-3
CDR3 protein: CASSPTWDFAQYF
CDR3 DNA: TGTGCCAGCAGCCCGACTTGGGACTTTGCGCAGTATTTT

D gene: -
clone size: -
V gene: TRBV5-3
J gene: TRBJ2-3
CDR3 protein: CARSLGEGVDTQYF
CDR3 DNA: TGTGCCAGAAGCTTGGGAGAGGGGGTAGATACGCAGTATTTT

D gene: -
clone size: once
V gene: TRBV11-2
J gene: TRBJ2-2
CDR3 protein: CASSLWGRQRNTGELFF
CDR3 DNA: TGTGCCAGCAGCCTTTGGGGCAGACAGAGGAACACCGGGGAGCTGTTTTTT

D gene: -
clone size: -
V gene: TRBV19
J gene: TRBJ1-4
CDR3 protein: CASSIDRARVATNEKLFF
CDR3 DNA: TGTGCCAGTAGTATAGATCGGGCGAGGGTGGCAACTAATGAAAAACTGTTTTTT

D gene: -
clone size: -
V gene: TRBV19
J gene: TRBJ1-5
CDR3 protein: CASSIQRNQPQHF
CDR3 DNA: TGTGCCAGTAGTATCCAGCGAAATCAGCCCCAGCATTTT

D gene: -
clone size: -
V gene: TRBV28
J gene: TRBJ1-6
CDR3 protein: CASSIQPGVRNSPLHF
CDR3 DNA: TGTGCCAGCAGTATCCAACCAGGGGTTCGGAATTCACCCCTCCACTTT

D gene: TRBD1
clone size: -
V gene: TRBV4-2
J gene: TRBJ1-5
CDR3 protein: CASSQDLTTGGNQPQHF
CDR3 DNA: TGTGCCAGCAGCCAAGATTTGACGACAGGGGGAAATCAGCCCCAGCATTTT

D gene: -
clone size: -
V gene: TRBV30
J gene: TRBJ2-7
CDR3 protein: CASTGLGRYEQYF
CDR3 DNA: TGTGCCTCTACGGGACTGGGCCGCTACGAGCAGTACTTC

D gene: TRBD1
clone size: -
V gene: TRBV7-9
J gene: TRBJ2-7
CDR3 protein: CASSFGIWQGAETRYEQYF
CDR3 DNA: TGTGCCAGCAGCTTCGGGATTTGGCAGGGGGCGGAAACCCGCTACGAGCAGTACTTC

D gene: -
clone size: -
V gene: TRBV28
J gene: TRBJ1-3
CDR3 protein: CASSLSQLVSGNTIYF
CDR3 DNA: TGTGCCAGCAGTTTGTCCCAATTAGTCTCTGGAAACACCATATATTTT

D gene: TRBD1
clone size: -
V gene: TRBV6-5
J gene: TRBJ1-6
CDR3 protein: CASSRTGNSPLHF
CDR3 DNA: TGTGCCAGCAGTCGGACAGGAAATTCACCCCTCCACTTT

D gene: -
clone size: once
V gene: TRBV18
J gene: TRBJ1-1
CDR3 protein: CASSPVSIGQNTEAFF
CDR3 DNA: TGTGCCAGCTCACCAGTTTCCATAGGACAGAACACTGAAGCTTTCTTT

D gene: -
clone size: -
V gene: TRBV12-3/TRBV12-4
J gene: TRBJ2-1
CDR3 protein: CASSFRAEQFF
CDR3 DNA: TGTGCCAGCAGTTTTAGAGCTGAGCAGTTCTTC

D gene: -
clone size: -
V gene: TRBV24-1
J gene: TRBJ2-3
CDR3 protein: CATSDPRTAGRTDTQYF
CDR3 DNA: TGTGCCACCAGTGATCCCAGGACGGCGGGGCGCACAGATACGCAGTATTTT

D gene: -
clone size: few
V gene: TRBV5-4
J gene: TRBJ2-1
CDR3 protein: CASSPGGADSSYNEQFF
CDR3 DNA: TGTGCCAGCAGCCCTGGCGGAGCGGACAGCTCCTACAATGAGCAGTTCTTC

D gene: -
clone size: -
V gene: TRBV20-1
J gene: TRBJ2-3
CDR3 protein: CSASPRDSGTDTQYF
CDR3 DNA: TGCAGTGCTAGTCCGCGGGACTCTGGAACAGATACGCAGTATTTT

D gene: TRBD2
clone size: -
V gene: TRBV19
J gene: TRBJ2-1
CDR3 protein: CASSIGSAGLLSYNEQFF
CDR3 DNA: TGTGCCAGTAGTATAGGGAGTGCGGGACTACTTTCCTACAATGAGCAGTTCTTC

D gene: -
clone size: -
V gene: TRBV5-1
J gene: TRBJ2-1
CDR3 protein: CASSLEREQFF
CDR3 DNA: -

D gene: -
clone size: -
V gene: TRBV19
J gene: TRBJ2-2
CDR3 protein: CASSTSGLTTGELFF
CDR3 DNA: TGTGCCAGTAGTACCTCGGGACTCACCACCGGGGAGCTGTTTTTT

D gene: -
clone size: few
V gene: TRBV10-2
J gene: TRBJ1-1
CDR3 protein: CASIGGSLNTEAFF
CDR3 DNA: TGCGCCAGCATCGGCGGATCTCTGAACACTGAAGCTTTCTTT

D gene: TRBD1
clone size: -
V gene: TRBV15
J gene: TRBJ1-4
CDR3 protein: CATSRGRQGTNEKLFF
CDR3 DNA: TGTGCCACCAGCAGGGGCCGACAGGGAACTAATGAAAAACTGTTTTTT

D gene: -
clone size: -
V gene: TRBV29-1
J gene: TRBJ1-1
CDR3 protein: CSVNQGRNTEAFF
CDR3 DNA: TGCAGCGTTAATCAGGGGCGGAACACTGAAGCTTTCTTT

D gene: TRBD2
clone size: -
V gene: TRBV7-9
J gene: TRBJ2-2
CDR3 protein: CASSLEGLAAGELFF
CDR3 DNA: TGTGCCAGCAGCTTAGAGGGGCTAGCGGCCGGGGAGCTGTTTTTT

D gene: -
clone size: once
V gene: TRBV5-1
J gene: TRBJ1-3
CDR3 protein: CASSPGGARNTIYF
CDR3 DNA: TGCGCCAGCAGCCCCGGGGGGGCTCGAAACACCATATATTTT

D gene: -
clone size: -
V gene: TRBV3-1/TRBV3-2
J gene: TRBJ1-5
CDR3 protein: CASSASGGNQPQHF
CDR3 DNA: TGTGCCAGCAGCGCATCAGGGGGCAATCAGCCCCAGCATTTT

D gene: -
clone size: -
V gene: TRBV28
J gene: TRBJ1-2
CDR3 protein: CASSFLGHGGYTF
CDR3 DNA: TGTGCCAGCAGTTTTCTCGGTCACGGGGGCTACACCTTC

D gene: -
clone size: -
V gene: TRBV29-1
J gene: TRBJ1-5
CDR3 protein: CSVGRDSNQPQHF
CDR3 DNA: TGCAGCGTCGGACGGGATAGCAATCAGCCCCAGCATTTT

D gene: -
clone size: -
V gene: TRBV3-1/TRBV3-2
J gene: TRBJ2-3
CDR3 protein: CASRQNPTTNTDTQYF
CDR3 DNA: TGTGCCAGCAGACAAAACCCAACGACTAACACAGATACGCAGTATTTT

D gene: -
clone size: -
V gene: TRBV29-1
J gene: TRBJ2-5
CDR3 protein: CSVARYQETQYF
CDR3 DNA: TGCAGTGTAGCCCGGTACCAAGAGACCCAGTACTTC

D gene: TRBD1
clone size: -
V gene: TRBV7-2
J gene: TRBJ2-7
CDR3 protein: CASSVDRARSYEQYF
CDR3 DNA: TGTGCCAGCAGCGTAGACAGGGCCCGCTCCTACGAGCAGTACTTC

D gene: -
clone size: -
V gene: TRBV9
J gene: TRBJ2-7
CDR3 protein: CASSASDGQPYEQYF
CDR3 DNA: TGTGCCAGCAGCGCCTCGGACGGACAACCCTACGAGCAGTACTTC

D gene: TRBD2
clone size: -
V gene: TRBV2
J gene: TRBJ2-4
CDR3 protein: CASSPGLGGNIQYF
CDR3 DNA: TGTGCCAGCAGTCCCGGACTAGGAGGCAACATTCAGTACTTC

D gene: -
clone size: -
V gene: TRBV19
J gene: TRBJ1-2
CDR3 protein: CASSTNYGYTF
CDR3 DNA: TGTGCCAGTAGTACGAACTATGGCTACACCTTC

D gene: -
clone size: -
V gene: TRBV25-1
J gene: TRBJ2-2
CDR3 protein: CASSEYSGSGELFF
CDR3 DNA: TGTGCCAGCAGTGAATATTCTGGCTCCGGGGAGCTGTTTTTT

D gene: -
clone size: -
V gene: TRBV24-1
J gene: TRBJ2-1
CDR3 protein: CATSDVWSSYNEQFF
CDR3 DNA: TGTGCCACCAGTGATGTGTGGAGCTCCTACAATGAGCAGTTCTTC

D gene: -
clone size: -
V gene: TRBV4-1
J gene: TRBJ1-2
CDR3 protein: CASSPLSGAPGYTF
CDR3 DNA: TGCGCCAGCAGCCCCCTTTCAGGGGCTCCTGGCTACACCTTC

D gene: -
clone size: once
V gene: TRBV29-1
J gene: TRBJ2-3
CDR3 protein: CSVDRDSLGTDTQYF
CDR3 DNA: TGCAGCGTTGATAGGGACTCACTTGGCACAGATACGCAGTATTTT

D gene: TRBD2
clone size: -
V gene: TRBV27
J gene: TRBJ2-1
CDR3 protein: CASSPTSGPYNEQFF
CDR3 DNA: TGTGCCAGCAGTCCGACTAGCGGGCCATACAATGAGCAGTTCTTC

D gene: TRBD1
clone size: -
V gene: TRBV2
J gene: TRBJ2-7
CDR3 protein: CASPRQVDRGGSGYEQYF
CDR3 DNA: TGTGCCAGCCCCCGACAGGTGGACAGGGGAGGTTCAGGCTACGAGCAGTACTTC

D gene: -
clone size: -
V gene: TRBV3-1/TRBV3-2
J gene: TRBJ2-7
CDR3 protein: CASSQPKGEQYF
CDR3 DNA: TGTGCCAGCAGCCAGCCGAAGGGGGAGCAGTACTTC

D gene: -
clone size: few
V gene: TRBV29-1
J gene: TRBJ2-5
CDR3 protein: CSVQGTVWETQYF
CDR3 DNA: TGCAGCGTTCAGGGCACGGTCTGGGAGACCCAGTACTTC

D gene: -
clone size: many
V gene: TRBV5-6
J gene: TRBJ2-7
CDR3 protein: CASSLYQGGEQYF
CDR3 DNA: TGTGCCAGCAGCTTGTACCAGGGAGGCGAGCAGTACTTC

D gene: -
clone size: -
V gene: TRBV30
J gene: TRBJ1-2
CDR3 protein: CAWSRDTDYGYTF
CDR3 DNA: TGTGCCTGGTCCCGGGACACGGACTATGGCTACACCTTC